What follows describes a single TCR beta chain. Using immunoSEQ multiplex PCR, the repertoire was profiled, and TCRdb retains in-frame clones only, with some absent. Here the sample spans some 150,000 clones, about 89% being singletons. The source of the sample is a study of control samples from healthy donors and cancer patients. CDR1 and CDR2 (germline): ENHRY, SYGVKD. V was cut by 4 bases and J by 0 bases, with 15 bases left in between. This CDR3 comprises 17 residues. This sequence joins TRBV10-3 and TRBJ1-4, with a possible D match to TRBD1 (5 bases). The sequence was collected from a young man in good health. Sequenced: blood. CDR3 sequence: CAISGTAGTTTNEKLFF. In DNA form, the CDR3 reads TGTGCCATCAGTGGAACCGCTGGGACCACAACTAATGAAAAACTGTTTTTT.